This passage covers 18 T cell receptor beta chains from one sample sequenced in a study of shared clonotypes between healthy human individuals. The table came from immunoSEQ multiplex PCR; TCRdb's copy has only in-frame clones and leaves some out. The sample lists approximately 2,300,000 clones, less than 95% occurring once. The sequenced material came from naive CD4+ T cells from PBMCs. The subset is: CD45RA+ positively selected. The receptors come from a man aged 18-30 years in good health. Some clones in this sample may be carry-over from other donors' samples.

The gene calls are TRBV6-1 and TRBJ2-7; D call uncertain. Germline CDR1 MNHNS, CDR2 SASEGT. Deletions cut 7 bases from V and 7 bases from J, with 14 bases between. The CDR3 covers 12 residues. CDR3 in amino acids: CASIAVLGEQYF. The CDR3 nucleotides are TGTGCCAGCATAGCAGTTCTGGGGGAGCAGTACTTC.

Comments on this clone: Other nucleotide sequences from this sample produce the same CDR3. V and J are TRBV27 and TRBJ1-2, with D perhaps matching TRBD1 (5 bases). Germline V gives CDR1 MNHEY, CDR2 SMNVEV (reference sequence). The V and J ends lost 0 bases and 7 bases respectively, with 9 bases between them. There are 13 residues in the CDR3. CDR3 sequence reads: CASSLSGVGGYTF. The CDR3 DNA follows: TGTGCCAGCAGTTTATCAGGGGTTGGTGGCTACACCTTC.

The rearrangement joins TRBV7-2 to TRBJ1-5; D unresolved. Trimming pared 3 bases from V and 7 bases from J, leaving 10 bases between. CDR1 SGHTA and CDR2 FQGNSA come from the germline V gene. The length of the CDR3 is 13 residues. The chain's CDR3 is CASSFMVGQPQHF. DNA for the CDR3: TGTGCCAGCAGCTTCATGGTTGGGCAGCCCCAGCATTTT.

The chain is built from TRBV7-2 and TRBJ1-2; TRBD1 agrees at 8 bases. V was pared by 5 bases and J by 2 bases, with 7 bases of the junction left unmatched. Germline assignment: CDR1 SGHTA and CDR2 FQGNSA. This CDR3 is built from 15 residues. The CDR3 nucleotides read TGTGCCAGCAGCCCGTGGACAGGGCCGAACTATGGCTACACCTTC. Protein: CASSPWTGPNYGYTF. The full variable domain, with the rest looked up from reference TRBV7-2 and TRBJ1-2, is GAGVSQSPSNKVTEKGKDVELRCDPISGHTALYWYRQSLGQGLEFLIYFQGNSAPDKSGLPSDRFSAERTGGSVSTLTIQRTQQEDSAVYLCASSPWTGPNYGYTFGSGTRLTVV.

The chain joins TRBV20-1 to TRBJ1-5, with D uncertain. The germline V gene has CDR1 DFQATT and CDR2 SNEGSKA (reference sequence). This CDR3 comprises 10 residues. Trimming took 5 bases from V and 7 from J, leaving 6 bases between them. The CDR3 DNA is TGCAGTGCTTCGACCCAGCCCCAGCATTTT. The encoded protein is CSASTQPQHF.

This sequence joins TRBV2 and TRBJ1-6; D not resolved. The CDR3 consists of 13 residues. CDR1 SNHLY and CDR2 FYNNEI come from the germline V gene. V lost 4 bases and J lost 8, with 9 bases in between. In DNA form, the CDR3 reads TGTGCCAGCAGTGTCTGGACGGATTCACCCCTCCACTTT. Its protein product is CASSVWTDSPLHF.

The chain links TRBV10-3 to TRBJ1-4; D remains ambiguous. Germline V CDR1 and CDR2: ENHRY, SYGVKD. The CDR3 contains 13 residues. V lost 4 bases and J lost 8, with 11 bases in between. CDR3 in DNA: TGTGCCATCAGTGGGGAAAGTTGGGAAAAACTGTTTTTT. It yields the protein CAISGESWEKLFF.

This clone was counted a single time. The CDR3 region is CASSDTAGGFRTQYF. For the CDR3, the DNA is TGTGCCAGCTCCGATACAGCGGGAGGTTTTCGGACCCAGTACTTC. The V call is TRBV18, the J call TRBJ2-5; 9 nucleotides align to TRBD2. Germline CDR1 KGHSH, CDR2 LQKENI. The CDR3 totals 15 residues. The trim removed 6 bases at V and 7 bases at J, leaving 12 bases unmatched. Drawing the rest from reference TRBV18 and TRBJ2-5, the complete variable domain is NAGVMQNPRHLVRRRGQEARLRCSPMKGHSHVYWYRQLPEEGLKFMVYLQKENIIDESGMPKERFSAEFPKEGPSILRIQQVVRGDSAAYFCASSDTAGGFRTQYFGPGTRLLVL.

A note on this clone: The sample holds other DNA sequences that translate to the same CDR3. The gene calls are TRBV7-3 and TRBJ2-1; TRBD2 agrees at 10 bases. The junction had 4 bases not matched to a gene; V was cut back by 6 bases and J by 2 bases. The CDR3 length is 15 residues. The germline gives CDR1 SGHTA, CDR2 FQGTGA. CDR3: CASSPGLATYNEQFF. CDR3 bases: TGTGCCAGCAGTCCGGGACTAGCGACCTACAATGAGCAGTTCTTC.

CDR3 sequence (DNA): TGTGCCAGCAGCAGAGTCTCCTACGAGCAGTACTTC. Its protein product is CASSRVSYEQYF. The V call is TRBV7-2, the J call TRBJ2-7, with D hard to call. This CDR3 region has 12 residues. Germline CDR1 SGHTA, CDR2 FQGNSA. The germline V and J ends were trimmed by 5 bases and 0 bases, with 5 bases remaining between them.

V gene TRBV2 combines with J gene TRBJ2-5; D is unclear. The V end lost 0 bases, the J end lost 4 bases, and 3 bases lay between the germline ends. The CDR3 extends over 12 amino acids. The V gene's germline CDR1 is SNHLY and CDR2 FYNNEI. This chain's CDR3 is CASSEAPETQYF. CDR3 in DNA: TGTGCCAGCAGTGAAGCGCCAGAGACCCAGTACTTC.

The V gene is TRBV6-5, the J gene TRBJ2-1, with 8 nucleotides matching TRBD1. The ends lost 2 bases at V and 7 bases at J; junction bases unmatched: 4. The germline V gene encodes CDR1 MNHEY and CDR2 SVGAGI. This CDR3 has 14 amino acids. The CDR3 loop reads CASSYLDRENEQFF. The CDR3 DNA follows: TGTGCCAGCAGTTACCTGGACAGGGAAAATGAGCAGTTCTTC.

This sequence joins TRBV19 and TRBJ1-2; TRBD1 aligns across 7 bases. The CDR3 contains 16 residues. Per the germline V gene, CDR1 is LNHDA and CDR2 is SQIVND (reference sequence). V lost 3 bases, J lost 8 bases, and 15 bases stayed unmatched. The CDR3 loop reads CASSIYGTATDRGYTF. The CDR3 DNA is TGTGCCAGTAGTATCTATGGGACAGCTACTGATAGGGGCTACACCTTC.

This chain joins TRBV28 and TRBJ2-3; D gene uncertain. Germline-derived CDR1 and CDR2 are MDHEN and SYDVKM. Deletions cut 7 bases from V and 0 bases from J, with 11 bases between. CDR3 length: 14 amino acids. CDR3 DNA sequence: TGTGCCAGCAATAAGGCCGCTAGCACAGATACGCAGTATTTT. Amino acids: CASNKAASTDTQYF.

The table lists this clone with a few counts. The rearrangement links TRBV9 to TRBJ1-4, with D hard to call. The ends were cut back, 2 bases at V and 5 bases at J, with 7 bases in the middle. Germline-derived CDR1 and CDR2 are SGDLS and YYNGEE. This CDR3 region has 13 residues. CDR3 DNA: TGTGCCAGCAGCGTCGCGATCAATGAAAAACTGTTTTTT. Its protein product is CASSVAINEKLFF.

The chain couples TRBV5-8 to TRBJ2-1; 8 positions agree with TRBD2. The CDR3 contains 15 residues. V shed 4 bases, J shed 2 bases, and the junction held 5 bases outside the gene matches. Looked up from germline, CDR1 is SGHTS and CDR2 is YDEGEE. In DNA form, the CDR3 reads TGTGCCAGCAGCGAGGCGGGACTAGCCTACAATGAGCAGTTCTTC. Amino acids: CASSEAGLAYNEQFF.

The CDR3 DNA follows: TGTGCCAGCAGCAAAGGAGGGGGCTCCTACGAGCAGTACTTC. Protein: CASSKGGGSYEQYF. The genes are TRBV21-1 and TRBJ2-7; TRBD1, the table's D call, lacks a check against the DNA. TRBV21-1 is noted as a pseudogene. This CDR3 has 14 amino acids.

The chain combines TRBV30 with TRBJ1-2, with 8 bases lining up with TRBD1. CDR1 and CDR2 from the germline V gene are GTSNPN and SVGIG (reference sequence). The trim removed 2 bases at V and 4 bases at J, leaving 6 bases unmatched. There are 14 residues in the CDR3. This CDR3 reads CAWSRAGGIYGYTF. CDR3 in DNA: TGTGCCTGGAGTAGGGCAGGGGGCATCTATGGCTACACCTTC.